This T cell receptor (beta chain) emerged from a study of blood T cell repertoires in COVID-19. Study-level information: The study drew acute and convalescent COVID-19 samples from the United States, Italy and Spain. PBMCs, B-cell-depleted T cells, or T cells were the source of the cDNA or gDNA that made up the material.

Authors' processing steps: Amplification of reference gene primers was used by the study to estimate nucleated cell counts. The assay was immunoSEQ multiplex PCR, and TCRdb's table has in-frame clones only and misses some. V and J calls and clone size are given by that table; D and trimming were obtained from the DNA. The data show 150,000 to 200,000 clones, approximately 87% seen once. This CDR3 region has 15 residues. The J segment lost 3 bases and the V segment lost 4 bases, leaving 5 bases of the junction unmatched. Germline V lookup: CDR1 SGHDN, CDR2 FVKESK. Seattle patients were enrolled while actively infected and followed longitudinally.

J is TRBJ1-4 and V is TRBV14; 7 bases align to TRBD1. The source of this sequence is a woman aged 70-85 years with COVID-19, enrolled during active disease. Sequenced material: peripheral blood. CDR3 coding DNA: TGTGCCAGCAGCCTACGACAGGGCGCTAATGAAAAACTGTTTTTT. This codes for CASSLRQGANEKLFF.